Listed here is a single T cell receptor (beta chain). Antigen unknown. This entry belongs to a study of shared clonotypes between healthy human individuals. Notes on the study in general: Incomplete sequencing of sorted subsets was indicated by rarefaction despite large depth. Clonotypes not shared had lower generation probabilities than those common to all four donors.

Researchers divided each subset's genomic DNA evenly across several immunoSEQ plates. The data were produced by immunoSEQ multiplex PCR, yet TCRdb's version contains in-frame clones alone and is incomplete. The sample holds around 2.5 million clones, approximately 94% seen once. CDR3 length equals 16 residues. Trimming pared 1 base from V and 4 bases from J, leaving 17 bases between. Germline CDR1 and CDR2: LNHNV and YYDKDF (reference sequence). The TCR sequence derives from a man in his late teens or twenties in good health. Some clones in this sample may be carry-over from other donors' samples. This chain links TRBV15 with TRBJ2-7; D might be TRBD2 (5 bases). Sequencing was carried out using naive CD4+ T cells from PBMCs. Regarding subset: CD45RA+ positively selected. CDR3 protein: CATSRAASPIRYEQYF. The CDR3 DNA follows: TGTGCCACCAGCAGAGCCGCTAGCCCCATACGTTACGAGCAGTACTTC.